Presented here are 18 T cell receptor beta chains from one specimen sequenced in a study of T cell responses to AZD1222 COVID-19 vaccine. The assay was immunoSEQ multiplex PCR, and TCRdb's table has in-frame clones only and misses some. This table has approximately 100,000 clones, 70% to 90% appearing once. The specimen was peripheral blood, collected 28 days after the second AZD1222 dose. The receptors come from an adult who received the AZD1222 COVID-19 vaccine.

This clone was observed a few times. CDR3 in DNA: TGTGCCAGCAGCCGCGGTCAGGGGAGTGGGACCTACGAGCAGTACTTC. It yields the protein CASSRGQGSGTYEQYF. The V gene is TRBV7-3, the J gene TRBJ2-7; D possibly corresponds to TRBD1 (6 bases). This CDR3 is 16 amino acids long. Looked up from germline, CDR1 is SGHTA and CDR2 is FQGTGA. Trimming pared 5 bases from V and 2 bases from J, leaving 19 bases between.

The chain uses TRBV6-6 and TRBJ1-5, with TRBD1 identical over 10 bases. The V gene end was trimmed by 6 bases and the J gene end by 1 base; junction bases not matched to a gene: 3. Germline CDR1 is MNHNY and CDR2 is SVGAGI (reference sequence). This CDR3 has 15 amino acids. The CDR3 nucleotides are TGTGCCAGCAGACCGGGACAGGGGAGCAATCAGCCCCAGCATTTT. Protein: CASRPGQGSNQPQHF.

The rearrangement joins TRBV5-1 to TRBJ2-1, with 14 positions matching TRBD2. Germline CDR1 SGHRS, CDR2 YFSETQ. This CDR3 has 18 residues. V lost 2 bases and J lost 2; bases outside the gene matches: 6. The CDR3 region has the DNA TGCGCCAGCAGCTTTCGACTAGCGGGAGGGGGAACCTACAATGAGCAGTTCTTC. Its protein product is CASSFRLAGGGTYNEQFF.

Ten or more counts support this clone. This sample includes further DNA sequences coding for the same CDR3. The V call is TRBV19, the J call TRBJ1-1; D unclear. The CDR3 runs 11 residues. In germline, CDR1 is LNHDA, CDR2 SQIVND (reference sequence). Trimming shortened V by 6 bases and J by 1 base, and 3 bases separated the two germline ends. In DNA form, the CDR3 reads TGTGCCAGTAGAACGAACACTGAAGCTTTCTTT. This codes for CASRTNTEAFF. Together with reference TRBV19 and TRBJ1-1, the CDR3 gives the full variable domain: DGGITQSPKYLFRKEGQNVTLSCEQNLNHDAMYWYRQDPGQGLRLIYYSQIVNDFQKGDIAEGYSVSREKKESFPLTVTSAQKNPTAFYLCASRTNTEAFFGQGTRLTVV.

This chain uses TRBV6-2 or TRBV6-3 with TRBJ1-1, with 8 bases lining up with TRBD1. CDR1 is MNHEY, CDR2 SVGEGT, per germline. V lost 5 bases to trimming and J lost 6 bases; unmatched junction nucleotides: 14. The CDR3 sequence is 16 residues long. This chain's CDR3 is CASSNTDWTGSPEAFF. The CDR3 nucleotides are TGTGCCAGCAGTAATACCGATTGGACAGGGAGCCCTGAAGCTTTCTTT.

This clone has only one observation. The rearrangement joins TRBV19 to TRBJ2-1; no definite D call. Germline loops: CDR1 LNHDA, CDR2 SQIVND (reference sequence). Trimming left V 3 bases short and J 4 bases short, with 7 bases between. CDR3 length: 13 amino acids. This chain's CDR3 is CASSINGYNEQFF. The CDR3 nucleotides read TGTGCCAGTAGTATCAATGGATACAATGAGCAGTTCTTC.

The V gene is TRBV19, the J gene TRBJ1-6; TRBD1 might be the D (5 bases). Trimming stripped 3 bases from V and 9 bases from J, with 12 bases between. The CDR3 sequence is 14 residues long. CDR1 and CDR2 from the germline V gene are LNHDA and SQIVND (reference sequence). CDR3 protein: CASSMGPRSSPLHF. CDR3 DNA: TGTGCCAGTAGTATGGGGCCCCGCAGTTCACCCCTCCACTTT.

The chain employs TRBV11-3 and TRBJ2-1; 7 bases are a match to TRBD2. Germline CDR1 and CDR2: SGHNT and YENEEA. The CDR3 consists of 16 residues. With 0 bases clipped from V and 0 bases from J, the junction kept 2 bases outside the gene matches. CDR3 loop: CASSLEGGRSYNEQFF. The CDR3 region has the DNA TGTGCCAGCAGCTTAGAGGGAGGGCGCTCCTACAATGAGCAGTTCTTC.

The chain carries TRBV5-1 and TRBJ1-1; D is unresolved. Trimming took 3 bases from V and 4 from J, leaving 16 bases between them. The V gene's germline CDR1 is SGHRS and CDR2 YFSETQ. The CDR3 has 15 residues. Here the CDR3 DNA reads TGCGCCAGCAGCTCCGGGGTTCCGGGCGGCACTGAAGCTTTCTTT. Its protein is CASSSGVPGGTEAFF.

The chain has TRBV19 and TRBJ2-1, with 9 nucleotides matching TRBD1. Trimming removed 4 bases from V and 2 bases from J; junction bases left unmatched: 12. The CDR3 consists of 18 residues. The germline CDR1 and CDR2 sequences are LNHDA and SQIVND (reference sequence). The DNA of the CDR3 is TGTGCCAGTAGTAGTTTGGGATGGCGGACAGGGGCCTACAATGAGCAGTTCTTC. Amino acid sequence: CASSSLGWRTGAYNEQFF.

This chain uses TRBV18 with TRBJ1-4, with TRBD1 matching over 9 bases. The CDR3 consists of 16 residues. The germline V gene has CDR1 KGHSH and CDR2 LQKENI. V gave up 6 bases and J gave up 5 bases; unmatched junction bases: 10. CDR3 amino acids: CASSPYRQGENEKLFF. The CDR3 nucleotides are TGTGCCAGCTCCCCTTACCGACAGGGGGAAAATGAAAAACTGTTTTTT.

The genes are TRBV18 and TRBJ1-2, with 9 bases matching TRBD1. The CDR3 extends over 14 amino acids. CDR1 KGHSH and CDR2 LQKENI come from the germline V gene. V shed 2 bases, J shed 5 bases, and the junction held 3 bases outside the gene matches. Written as DNA, the CDR3 is TGTGCCAGCTCACCAACCGGGACAGGGTATGGCTACACCTTC. This codes for CASSPTGTGYGYTF.

V gene TRBV28 combines with J gene TRBJ2-1; D gene ambiguous. The CDR3 runs to 16 residues. Trimming removed 5 bases from V and 0 bases from J, with 14 bases in between. The germline V gene has CDR1 MDHEN and CDR2 SYDVKM. The CDR3 spells CASSENSYYSYNEQFF. In DNA form, the CDR3 reads TGTGCCAGCAGTGAGAACTCGTACTACTCCTACAATGAGCAGTTCTTC.

The chain has TRBV4-2 and TRBJ2-1; 7 positions agree with TRBD1. Unmatched junction bases numbered 5, after V lost 2 bases and J lost 7 bases. This CDR3 is 14 amino acids long. The germline V gene encodes CDR1 LGHNA and CDR2 YNFKEQ. CDR3 loop: CASSQTGAGNEQFF. In DNA, the CDR3 is TGTGCCAGCAGCCAAACAGGGGCTGGGAATGAGCAGTTCTTC.

V gene TRBV5-1 combines with J gene TRBJ2-7, with 7 bases identical to TRBD2. The germline gives CDR1 SGHRS, CDR2 YFSETQ. Losses at the gene ends were 0 bases for V and 6 bases for J; bases not matched to a gene: 3. The length of the CDR3 is 13 residues. The CDR3 loop reads CASSLGSGGEQYF. CDR3 DNA sequence: TGCGCCAGCAGCTTGGGTTCGGGGGGCGAGCAGTACTTC. Together with reference TRBV5-1 and TRBJ2-7, the CDR3 gives the full variable domain: KAGVTQTPRYLIKTRGQQVTLSCSPISGHRSVSWYQQTPGQGLQFLFEYFSETQRNKGNFPGRFSGRQFSNSRSEMNVSTLELGDSALYLCASSLGSGGEQYFGPGTRLTVT.

The V and J genes are TRBV28 and TRBJ1-2, with 9 bases lining up with TRBD1. Looked up from germline, CDR1 is MDHEN and CDR2 is SYDVKM. This CDR3 has 13 amino acids. V was pared by 2 bases and J by 13 bases, with 8 bases of the junction left unmatched. Written as DNA, the CDR3 is TGTGCCAGCAGTTTAATCGAACAGGGGGCAAGCACCTTC. Translating it yields CASSLIEQGASTF.

This chain uses TRBV7-9 with TRBJ1-2; D remains unclear. Trimming pared 0 bases from V and 7 bases from J, leaving 12 bases between. The CDR3 is 14 residues long. Germline V gene data show CDR1 as SEHNR and CDR2 as FQNEAQ (reference sequence). CDR3 protein: CASSLAIAVPGYTF. CDR3 DNA sequence: TGTGCCAGCAGCTTAGCGATAGCGGTTCCTGGCTACACCTTC.

The chain carries TRBV18 and TRBJ1-4; D not resolved. Germline lookup yields CDR1 KGHSH and CDR2 LQKENI. The CDR3 runs to 14 residues. Trimming took 0 bases from V and 3 from J, leaving 5 bases between them. Written as DNA, the CDR3 is TGTGCCAGCTCACCACCCGGTTCTAATGAAAAACTGTTTTTT. Translating gives CASSPPGSNEKLFF. Full variable domain (outside the CDR3, taken from reference TRBV18 and TRBJ1-4): NAGVMQNPRHLVRRRGQEARLRCSPMKGHSHVYWYRQLPEEGLKFMVYLQKENIIDESGMPKERFSAEFPKEGPSILRIQQVVRGDSAAYFCASSPPGSNEKLFFGSGTQLSVL.